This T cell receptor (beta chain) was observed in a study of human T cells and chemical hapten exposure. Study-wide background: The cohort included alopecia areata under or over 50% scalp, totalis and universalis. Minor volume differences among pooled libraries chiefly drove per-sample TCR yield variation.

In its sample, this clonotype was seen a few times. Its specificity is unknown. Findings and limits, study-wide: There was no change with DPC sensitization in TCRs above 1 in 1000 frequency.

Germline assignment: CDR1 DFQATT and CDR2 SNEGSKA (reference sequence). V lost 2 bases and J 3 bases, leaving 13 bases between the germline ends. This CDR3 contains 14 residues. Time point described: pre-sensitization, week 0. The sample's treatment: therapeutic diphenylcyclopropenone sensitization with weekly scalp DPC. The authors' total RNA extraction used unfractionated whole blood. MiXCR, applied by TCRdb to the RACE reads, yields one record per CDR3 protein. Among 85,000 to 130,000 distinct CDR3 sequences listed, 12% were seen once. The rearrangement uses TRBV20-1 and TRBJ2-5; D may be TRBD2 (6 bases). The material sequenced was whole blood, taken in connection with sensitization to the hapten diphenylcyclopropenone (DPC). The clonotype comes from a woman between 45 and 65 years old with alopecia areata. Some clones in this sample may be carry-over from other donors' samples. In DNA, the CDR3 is TGCAGTGCTAGATGGCAGGGAGGTGAAGAGACCCAGTACTTC. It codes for CSARWQGGEETQYF.